The T cell receptor beta chain under discussion was sequenced for a study of blood T cell repertoires in COVID-19. Study overall: Sites in the United States, Italy and Spain provided acute and convalescent COVID-19 samples. PBMCs, B-cell-depleted T cells, or T cells were the source of the cDNA or gDNA that made up the material.

This clone was found many times. Measured with immunoSEQ multiplex PCR; TCRdb has only the in-frame clones, and not every one. This table holds over 130,000 clones, about three quarters found once. Per the germline V gene, CDR1 is GTSNPN and CDR2 is SVGIG (reference sequence). The CDR3 runs to 13 residues. V shed 3 bases and J 8 bases; nucleotides not matched to a gene: 6. The V call is TRBV30, the J call TRBJ1-4, with 7 bases lining up with TRBD1. Specimen: peripheral blood. This clonotype originated in an elderly woman with active or convalescent COVID-19. CDR3 sequence reads: CAWSHGTAEKLFF. DNA for the CDR3: TGTGCCTGGAGCCACGGGACAGCAGAAAAACTGTTTTTT.